The 2 T cell receptor beta chains in this list originate from one sample, sequenced in a study of blood T cell repertoires in COVID-19. TCRdb's table, derived via immunoSEQ multiplex PCR, lists solely in-frame clones and lacks some. Counted here are 450,000 or so clones, 80% to 90% occurring once; the ten biggest clones make up 0.75% to 0.9%. Sequenced: peripheral blood. These receptor sequences come from a man aged 18 to 30 with COVID-19, enrolled during active disease.

The V and J genes are TRBV29-1 and TRBJ1-6; 7 positions agree with TRBD1. The length of the CDR3 is 13 residues. Germline lookup yields CDR1 SQVTM and CDR2 ANQGSEA. J lost 7 bases, V lost 8 bases, and 8 bases had no gene match. The CDR3 loop reads CSIRTGLNSPLHF. The CDR3 DNA reads as TGCAGCATCCGGACAGGCCTCAATTCACCCCTCCACTTT.

This clone was counted between two and nine times. The J gene is TRBJ2-2, the V gene TRBV18; D remains ambiguous. This CDR3 comprises 15 residues. Per germline, CDR1 KGHSH and CDR2 LQKENI. V was trimmed by 1 base and J by 0 bases, leaving 6 bases between them. The chain's CDR3 is CASSPLASNTGELFF. As DNA, the CDR3 is TGTGCCAGCTCACCACTAGCCTCGAACACCGGGGAGCTGTTTTTT.